This T cell receptor beta chain was identified during a study of blood T cell dynamics during melanoma immunotherapy. The time point was: pre-treatment baseline. Using immunoSEQ multiplex PCR, the repertoire was profiled, and TCRdb retains in-frame clones only, with some absent. Of some 10,000 clones in the sample, 65% to 90% were seen once. Germline assignment: CDR1 SGHRS and CDR2 YFSETQ. This CDR3 has 13 amino acids. Trimming removed 4 bases at V and 8 bases at J, with 13 bases between. Sample: blood, taken from a patient treated with checkpoint blockade. The J gene is TRBJ2-1, the V gene TRBV5-1; tentative D call: TRBD1 (6 bases). The TCR sequence derives from a human donor with melanoma. The CDR3 sequence is CASSTQGRDEQFF. The CDR3 coding sequence is TGCGCCAGCAGCACCCAGGGGCGGGATGAGCAGTTCTTC.